The source of this T cell receptor beta chain is a study of blood T cell repertoires in COVID-19. The overall study: The cDNA or gDNA used as material had been derived from T cells, B-cell-depleted T cells, or PBMCs.

This CDR3 has 15 amino acids. CDR1 is MDHEN, CDR2 SYDVKM, per germline. The V end was cut by 4 bases, the J end by 4 bases, with 17 bases between. Original processing methods: Estimates of nucleated cell counts were drawn from the amplification of reference gene primers. Some clones are missing from TCRdb's copy, which holds only in-frame ones; the method was immunoSEQ multiplex PCR. The V and J calls and clone size come from that table; D and trimming were worked out from the DNA. This sample has 90,000 or so clones; about 88% occur once, and the top ten carry approximately 1.2%. This clone has a single count.

Sequenced sample: peripheral blood. J is TRBJ2-7 and V is TRBV28; TRBD1 is a possible D gene (5 bases). This receptor was identified in a man aged 80 or over with active or convalescent COVID-19. The CDR3 sequence is CASSSPMLGRYEQYF. CDR3 bases: TGTGCCAGCAGTTCCCCTATGTTGGGGCGATACGAGCAGTACTTC.